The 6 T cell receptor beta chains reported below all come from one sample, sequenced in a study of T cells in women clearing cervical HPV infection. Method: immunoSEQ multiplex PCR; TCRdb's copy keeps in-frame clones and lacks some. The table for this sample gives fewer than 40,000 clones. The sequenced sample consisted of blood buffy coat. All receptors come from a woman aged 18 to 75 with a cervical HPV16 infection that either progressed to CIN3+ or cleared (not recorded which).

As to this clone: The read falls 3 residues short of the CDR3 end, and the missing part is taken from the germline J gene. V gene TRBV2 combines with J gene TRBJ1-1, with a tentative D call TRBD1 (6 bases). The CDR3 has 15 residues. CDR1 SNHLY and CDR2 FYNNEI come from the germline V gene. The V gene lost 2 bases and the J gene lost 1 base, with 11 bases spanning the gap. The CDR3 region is CASSEFGQQNTEAFF. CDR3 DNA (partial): TGTGCCAGCAGTGAATTTGGACAGCAGAACACTGAA. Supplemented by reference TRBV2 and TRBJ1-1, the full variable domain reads EPEVTQTPSHQVTQMGQEVILRCVPISNHLYFYWYRQILGQKVEFLVSFYNNEISEKSEIFDDQFSVERPDGSNFTLKIRSTKLEDSAMYFCASSEFGQQNTEAFFGQGTRLTVV.

This CDR3 reads CASSGLAGAERDTQYF. The covered CDR3 bases are TGTGCCAGCAGTGGACTAGCGGGAGCGGAGAGAGATACG. V and J are TRBV6-4 and TRBJ2-3; 12 nucleotides agree with TRBD2. The read halts 3 residues ahead of the CDR3 end, with the missing end drawn from the germline J gene. The CDR3 has 16 amino acids. With V trimmed by 4 bases and J by 5 bases, 7 bases remained unmatched. The germline V gene has CDR1 MRHNA and CDR2 SNTAGT.

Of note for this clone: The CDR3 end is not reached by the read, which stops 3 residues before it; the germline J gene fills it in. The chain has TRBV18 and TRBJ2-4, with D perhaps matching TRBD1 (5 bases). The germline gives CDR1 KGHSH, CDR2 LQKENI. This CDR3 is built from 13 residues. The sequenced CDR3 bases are TGTGCCAGCTCACCACCGGTCAGGGATGGT. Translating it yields CASSPPVRDG. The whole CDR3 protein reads CASSPPVRDGQYF.

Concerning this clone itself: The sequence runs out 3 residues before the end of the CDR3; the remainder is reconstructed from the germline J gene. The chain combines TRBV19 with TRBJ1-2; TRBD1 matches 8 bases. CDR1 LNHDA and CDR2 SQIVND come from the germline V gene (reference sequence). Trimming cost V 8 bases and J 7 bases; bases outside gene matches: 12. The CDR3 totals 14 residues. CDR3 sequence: CASEGTGAAGGYTF. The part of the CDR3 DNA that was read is TGTGCCAGTGAGGGGACAGGCGCAGCGGGTGGC.

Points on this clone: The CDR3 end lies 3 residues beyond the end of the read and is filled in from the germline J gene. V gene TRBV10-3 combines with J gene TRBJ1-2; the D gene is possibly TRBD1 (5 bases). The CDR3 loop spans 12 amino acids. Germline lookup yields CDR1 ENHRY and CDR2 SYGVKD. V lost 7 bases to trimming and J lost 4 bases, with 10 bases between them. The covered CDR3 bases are TGTGCCATCAAGGGGCAGTTCTATGGC. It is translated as CAIKGQFYG. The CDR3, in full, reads CAIKGQFYGYTF.

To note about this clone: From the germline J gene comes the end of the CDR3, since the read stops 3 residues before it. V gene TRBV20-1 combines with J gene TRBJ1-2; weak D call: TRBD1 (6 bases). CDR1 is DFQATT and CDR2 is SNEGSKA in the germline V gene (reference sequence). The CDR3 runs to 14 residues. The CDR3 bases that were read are TGCAGTGGTCTGGCCCTAGCGGGACAAGAGACC. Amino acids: CSGLALAGQET. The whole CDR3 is CSGLALAGQETYTF.